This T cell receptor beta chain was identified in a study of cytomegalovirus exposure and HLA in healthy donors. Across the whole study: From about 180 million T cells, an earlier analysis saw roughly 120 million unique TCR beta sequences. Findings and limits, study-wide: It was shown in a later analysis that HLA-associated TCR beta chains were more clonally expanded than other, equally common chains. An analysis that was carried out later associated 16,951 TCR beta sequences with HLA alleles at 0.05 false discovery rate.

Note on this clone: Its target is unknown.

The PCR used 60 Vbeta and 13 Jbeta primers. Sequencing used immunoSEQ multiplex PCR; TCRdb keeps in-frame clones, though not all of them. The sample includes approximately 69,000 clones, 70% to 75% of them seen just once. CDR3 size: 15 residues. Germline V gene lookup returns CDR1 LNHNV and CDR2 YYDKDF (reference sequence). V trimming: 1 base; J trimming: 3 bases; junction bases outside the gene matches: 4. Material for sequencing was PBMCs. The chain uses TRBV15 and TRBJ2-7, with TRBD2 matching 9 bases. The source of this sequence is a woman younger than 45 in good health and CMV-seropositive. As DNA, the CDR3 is TGTGCCACCAGCAGAGGAGTAGCGGGAGACTACGAGCAGTACTTC. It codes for CATSRGVAGDYEQYF.